A selection of T cell receptor beta chains follows, all from one sample in a study of beta chain features in type 1 diabetes. This table comes from immunoSEQ multiplex PCR, and its TCRdb copy is limited to in-frame clones, with some not included. The table shows a few hundred thousand clones, with over 20% occurring only once. The sample was naive CD4+ T cells from blood. Receptors were obtained from a woman aged 40 to 55 with type 1 diabetes. The CDR3 runs from the conserved cysteine through the conserved F or W. A D gene is named only where the DNA matches it firmly. The listing skips clone size in some rows; elsewhere it reads once, few, many or a size class.

v_gene	j_gene	d_gene	abundance	CDR3nt	CDR3aa
TRBV7-9	TRBJ2-1	TRBD2	-	TGTGCCAGCATAGCGGGCCTCTACAATGAGCAGTTCTTC	CASIAGLYNEQFF
TRBV30	TRBJ1-5	TRBD1	few	TGTGCCTGGAGTGGATTGGACAGGGATAATCAGCCCCAGCATTTT	CAWSGLDRDNQPQHF
TRBV7-9	TRBJ1-2	TRBD1	few	TGTGCCAGCAGCCCGGGGCAGGGGGATAGCTACACCTTC	CASSPGQGDSYTF
TRBV5-4	TRBJ1-4	-	few	TGTGCCAGCAGCTTTACAGGGTTGGGGCAATTCACTAATGAAAAACTGTTTTTT	CASSFTGLGQFTNEKLFF
TRBV27	TRBJ2-5	-	-	TGTGCCAGCAGTTCAACACCGGGGACCCAGTACTTC	CASSSTPGTQYF
TRBV28	TRBJ2-7	TRBD2	few	TGTGCCAGCAGTCCGGGACTAGCGGGTCTCTACGAGCAGTACTTC	CASSPGLAGLYEQYF
TRBV30	TRBJ2-7	-	few	TGTGCCTGGAGTGAACCGGGGGGCTCCACCTACGAGCAGTACTTC	CAWSEPGGSTYEQYF
TRBV7-3	TRBJ2-1	-	few	TGTGCCAGCAGCTTAACTAGGGGTCTAGACAATGAGCAGTTCTTC	CASSLTRGLDNEQFF
TRBV4-3	TRBJ1-1	TRBD1	few	TGCGCCAGCAGCCACGACAGGGGGCAAACTGAAGCTTTCTTT	CASSHDRGQTEAFF
TRBV29-1	TRBJ1-1	-	-	TGCAGCGTTATGGGGCCGAACACTGAAGCTTTCTTT	CSVMGPNTEAFF
TRBV15	TRBJ2-1	TRBD2	few	TGTGCCACCAGCATCCCAAGCGGGAGGCGTCATGAGCAGTTCTTC	CATSIPSGRRHEQFF
TRBV5-1	TRBJ1-5	-	few	TGCGCCAGCAGCTTGGGGATTTGGGAGGATCAGCCCCAGCATTTT	CASSLGIWEDQPQHF
TRBV5-1	TRBJ2-1	-	few	TGCGCCAGCAGCGTTCAGGTCCTGGGCAACAATGAGCAGTTCTTC	CASSVQVLGNNEQFF
TRBV7-2	TRBJ1-1	-	-	TGTGCCAGCAGCTTGTCACATATCCCTGAAGCTTTCTTT	CASSLSHIPEAFF
TRBV2	TRBJ2-5	TRBD2	-	TGTGCCAGCAGTTTAGCGGGGGCCTTCCAAGAGACCCAGTACTTC	CASSLAGAFQETQYF
TRBV18	TRBJ2-1	-	few	TGTGCCAGCTCACCGGCACAGTACAATGAGCAGTTCTTC	CASSPAQYNEQFF